Listed here are 21 T cell receptor beta chains from one sample, sequenced in a study of T cells after yellow fever vaccination. TCRdb re-called the 5' RACE reads through MiXCR, storing one row per CDR3 protein. In the table there are more than 25,000 distinct CDR3 sequences, about 5.5% of which are singletons. The source material was PBMCs, either bulk or a sorted T-cell subset (CD4+, CD8+, memory, or dextramer-sorted; not recorded which), sampled 15 days after the yellow fever booster vaccination. The receptor set was obtained from a man aged 30-40 years who received the YFV17D yellow fever vaccine.

This clonotype has a count of ten or more. The CDR3 loop reads CSAARAATSSYEQYF. In nucleotides, the CDR3 is TGCAGTGCAGCCCGAGCGGCGACGAGCTCCTACGAGCAGTACTTC. The chain is built from TRBV20-1 and TRBJ2-7; a possible D gene is TRBD2 (5 bases). The CDR3 consists of 15 residues. The V gene lost 6 bases and the J gene lost 0 bases, with 18 bases spanning the gap. Germline CDR1 DFQATT, CDR2 SNEGSKA (reference sequence).

There are many counts of this clonotype. This chain joins TRBV11-3 and TRBJ1-1; D perhaps matches TRBD1 (5 bases). Trimming cost V 1 base and J 6 bases, with 9 bases left between them. Germline V CDR1 and CDR2: SGHNT, YENEEA. The CDR3 spans 13 residues. The CDR3 reads CASSLGPGAEAFF. The CDR3 DNA reads as TGTGCCAGCAGCTTAGGTCCGGGGGCTGAAGCTTTCTTT.

This clonotype was observed many times. The CDR3 loop reads CASSQLSQAGGYGYTF. CDR3 bases: TGTGCCAGCAGCCAGCTCTCACAGGCTGGAGGCTATGGCTACACCTTC. V is TRBV3-1 and J is TRBJ1-2; possible D gene TRBD1, 5 bases. Germline loops: CDR1 LGHDT, CDR2 YNNKEL (reference sequence). Trimming removed 3 bases from V and 4 bases from J, with 18 bases in between. The CDR3 spans 16 residues.

This clonotype was recorded at least ten times. V gene TRBV6-5 combines with J gene TRBJ2-7; D is unresolved. The length of the CDR3 is 12 residues. Trimming stripped 6 bases from V and 3 bases from J, with 9 bases between. Germline V gene data show CDR1 as MNHEY and CDR2 as SVGAGI. DNA of the CDR3: TGTGCCAGCAGCATGACAAGCTACGAGCAGTACTTC. Amino acids: CASSMTSYEQYF.

This clonotype has at least ten counts. CDR3 region: CASSQDSGNTIYF. In nucleotides, the CDR3 is TGCGCCAGCAGCCAAGATTCTGGAAACACCATATATTTT. This sequence joins TRBV4-3 and TRBJ1-3; no reliable D call. CDR3 size: 13 residues. V was shortened by 0 bases and J by 1 base, with 1 base between the two germline ends. From germline, CDR1 is LGHNA and CDR2 YSLEER.

This clonotype was detected many times. V gene TRBV5-4 combines with J gene TRBJ2-1, with TRBD2 identical over 11 bases. Germline V gene data show CDR1 as SGHNT and CDR2 as YYREEE (reference sequence). V trimming: 1 base; J trimming: 8 bases; junction bases outside the gene matches: 2. The CDR3 consists of 14 residues. The CDR3 DNA sequence: TGTGCCAGCAGCTTGACTAGCGGGAGATATGAGCAGTTCTTC. This sequence encodes CASSLTSGRYEQFF.

The sample holds many counts of this clonotype. The V and J genes are TRBV27 and TRBJ2-7, with a tentative D call TRBD1 (5 bases). Per the germline V gene, CDR1 is MNHEY and CDR2 is SMNVEV (reference sequence). The CDR3 has 13 amino acids. The ends were cut back, 4 bases at V and 6 bases at J, with 13 bases in the middle. Here the CDR3 DNA reads TGTGCCAGCAGTTGGTCTAGGGGCCGCGAGCAGTACTTC. Translating gives CASSWSRGREQYF.

This clonotype showed up many times. The chain links TRBV6-2 or TRBV6-3 to TRBJ2-1, with 8 bases matching TRBD1. V lost 2 bases to trimming and J lost 8 bases; unmatched junction nucleotides: 5. The CDR3 has 14 amino acids. Germline loops: CDR1 MNHEY, CDR2 SVGEGT. In DNA form, the CDR3 reads TGTGCCAGCAGTTACCGAACAGGGGGTCATGAGCAGTTCTTC. This codes for CASSYRTGGHEQFF.

This clonotype came up many times. This rearrangement joins TRBV20-1 to TRBJ2-7; possible D gene TRBD2, 5 bases. The V end was cut by 3 bases, the J end by 4 bases, with 13 bases between. The germline V gene has CDR1 DFQATT and CDR2 SNEGSKA (reference sequence). The CDR3 consists of 13 residues. The CDR3 sequence is CSASLAAAYEQYF. The CDR3 nucleotides read TGCAGTGCTAGCCTAGCCGCCGCATACGAGCAGTACTTC.

This clonotype appeared many times. The chain couples TRBV20-1 to TRBJ2-7; 9 bases line up with TRBD1. CDR1 DFQATT and CDR2 SNEGSKA come from the germline V gene (reference sequence). The CDR3 runs 15 residues. V trimming: 1 base; J trimming: 4 bases; junction bases outside the gene matches: 8. CDR3 protein: CSARGPPGQGYEQYF. CDR3 DNA: TGCAGTGCTAGAGGCCCCCCGGGACAGGGTTACGAGCAGTACTTC.

The sample holds many counts of this clonotype. The junction and the germline gene differ at one end; a read error may be behind it. This chain uses TRBV7-9 with TRBJ1-1; D unresolved. The CDR3 loop spans 8 amino acids. Germline V gene data show CDR1 as SEHNR and CDR2 as FQNEAQ (reference sequence). The CDR3 sequence is CASTRAVF. In nucleotides, the CDR3 is TGTGCCAGCACCCGGGCCGTCTTT.

Many counts were recorded for this clonotype. V is TRBV3-1 and J is TRBJ1-6, with D possibly matching TRBD1 (5 bases). This CDR3 spans 18 amino acids. Germline V lookup: CDR1 LGHDT, CDR2 YNNKEL (reference sequence). V lost 4 bases and J lost 2, with 18 bases in between. CDR3 sequence (DNA): TGTGCCAGCAGCCCCGGCTTAGGGGATGGGGCCTATAATTCACCCCTCCACTTT. The encoded protein is CASSPGLGDGAYNSPLHF.

This clonotype was seen only a few times. The chain has TRBV19 and TRBJ1-5, with TRBD1 identical over 8 bases. V was pared by 2 bases and J by 2 bases, with 2 bases of the junction left unmatched. The CDR3 consists of 15 residues. Germline V gene sequence: CDR1 LNHDA, CDR2 SQIVND (reference sequence). DNA for the CDR3: TGTGCCAGTAGTATAAAGGGACAGGGCAATCAGCCCCAGCATTTT. Amino acid sequence: CASSIKGQGNQPQHF.

This clonotype occurred many times. The CDR3 region is CASSQVWGVLFF. The CDR3 DNA follows: TGTGCCAGCAGCCAAGTCTGGGGAGTACTGTTCTTC. The chain employs TRBV14 and TRBJ2-1, with D tentatively TRBD2 (5 bases). The CDR3 runs 12 residues. Germline values: CDR1 SGHDN, CDR2 FVKESK. V shed 1 base and J shed 15 bases, with 13 bases lying between them.

A word on this clonotype: This may arise from a read error, as a much more abundant clone is one base away. Because it lacks the conserved phenylalanine or tryptophan at the end, this CDR3 is likely a read error. The chain employs TRBV7-8 and TRBJ2-5; 7 nucleotides line up with TRBD1. The germline V gene encodes CDR1 SGHVS and CDR2 FQNEAQ. The CDR3 totals 15 residues. Trimming took 4 bases from V and 5 from J; bases not matched to a gene: 10. The CDR3 DNA is TGTGCCAGCAGCTCCGACTCGACAGGGTGGGAGACCCAGTACCTC. This codes for CASSSDSTGWETQYL.

The rearrangement joins TRBV13 to TRBJ2-4; TRBD2 agrees at 7 bases. Germline trimming cut 5 bases from V and 0 bases from J; bases unmatched to any gene: 13. The V gene's germline CDR1 is PRHDT and CDR2 FYEKMQ (reference sequence). The CDR3 sequence is 18 residues long. This CDR3 reads CASSPGLVCSIAKNIQYF. The DNA for the CDR3 is TGTGCCAGCAGCCCCGGACTAGTCTGCTCGATAGCCAAAAACATTCAGTACTTC. The full variable domain, its missing parts supplied by reference TRBV13 and TRBJ2-4, is AAGVIQSPRHLIKEKRETATLKCYPIPRHDTVYWYQQGPGQDPQFLISFYEKMQSDKGSIPDRFSAQQFSDYHSELNMSSLELGDSALYFCASSPGLVCSIAKNIQYFGAGTRLSVL.

As to this clonotype: A junction end diverges from the germline sequence, so it may reflect a read error. The chain couples TRBV2 to TRBJ1-5; tentative D call: TRBD1 (6 bases). Per germline, CDR1 SNHLY and CDR2 FYNNEI. The CDR3 has 13 residues. Here the CDR3 reads CASKGGSKQPQHF. The DNA for the CDR3 is TGTGCCAGCAAAGGGGGGAGCAAGCAGCCCCAGCATTTT.

In its sample, this clonotype was seen many times. V and J are TRBV29-1 and TRBJ2-5, with D uncertain. Germline V gene data show CDR1 as SQVTM and CDR2 as ANQGSEA. The CDR3 has 13 amino acids. With 4 bases removed from V and 1 base from J, the gap between germline ends came to 10 bases. The CDR3, as DNA: TGCAGCGTTGCGAGTCAGAGCCAAGAGACCCAGTACTTC. The encoded protein is CSVASQSQETQYF.

This clonotype was detected many times. The chain combines TRBV6-5 with TRBJ2-3, with 8 bases that match TRBD2. Germline CDR1 MNHEY, CDR2 SVGAGI. This CDR3 is 15 amino acids long. Unmatched junction bases numbered 8, after V lost 5 bases and J lost 4 bases. The CDR3 coding sequence is TGTGCCAGCAGTCCGACCCCGGGGGGGCCAGATACGCAGTATTTT. The encoded protein is CASSPTPGGPDTQYF.

This clonotype was recorded many times. This chain uses TRBV20-1 with TRBJ2-7, with no clear D. Germline loops: CDR1 DFQATT, CDR2 SNEGSKA (reference sequence). CDR3 length: 12 residues. With 1 base removed from V and 5 bases from J, the gap between germline ends came to 9 bases. The CDR3: CSARVRSHEQYF. CDR3 DNA sequence: TGCAGTGCTAGAGTACGGTCCCACGAGCAGTACTTC.

This clonotype was detected ten times or more. The chain recombines TRBV11-1 with TRBJ2-5, with D uncertain. Germline V CDR1 and CDR2: SGHAT, FQDESV (reference sequence). V shed 5 bases and J shed 5 bases, with 12 bases lying between them. The CDR3 loop spans 13 amino acids. The CDR3 sequence: CASSMVVTETQYF. CDR3 nucleotides: TGTGCCAGCAGCATGGTCGTGACGGAGACCCAGTACTTC.